Sequencing of this T cell receptor delta chain was carried out in a study of gamma delta lymphoproliferative disorders and STAT genes listed by TCRdb under 2018. Describing the broader study: The LymphoTrack Dx TCRG Assay was used to build gamma-chain libraries from a minimum of 50 ng of genomic DNA. To confirm results, two gamma-chain samples and all delta-chain samples were sequenced twice. Because no corresponding Invivoscribe delta assay was available, delta-chain libraries were prepared according to the EuroClonality-NGS working group standard operating procedure. The study profiled TCR gamma and delta CDR3 repertoires by deep sequencing in Tgammadelta lymphoproliferative disease patients and healthy controls, within a larger immunophenotypic and STAT-mutation study.

Both library preparation methods relied on multiplex PCR with primers aimed at conserved V and J regions of the TCR genes. After purification and pooling, the amplicons were sequenced on an Illumina MiSeq platform. Per the original workflow: V(D)J alignment, clonotype assembly and translation were done with MiXCR, while functionality assessment and CDR3 repertoire analyses were done with VDJtools. CDR3 followed the IMGT definition, and analyses included only productive sequences that used functional genes, leaving out ORF genes and pseudogenes. A custom Python script searched for identical amino acid CDR3s of major clonotypes (frequency >=5%) across all patients and controls. A one-sided non-parametric Wilcoxon test was used to compare clonotype frequencies in patients versus controls. TCRdb processed the public reads again with the CATT caller, after which rows with matching DNA were combined. TCRdb's processing, not the authors', yielded these V and J calls. The sample yields 1,500 to 2,000 delta-chain clones; more than 1.5% were counted once. The ten largest clones add up to 49% of the sample.

According to the germline V gene, CDR1 reads TSWWSYY and CDR2 reads QGS. The CDR3 starts with the cysteine, ends with the phenylalanine, and has 25 residues. Just the 75-base CDR3 DNA is kept, in frame starting at base 1. This clone came up a few times. The antigen it recognizes is unknown. A read error is the likely source, as a far larger clone sits one nucleotide away. At the DNA level, this CDR3 is encoded by other sequences in the same sample as well. The paper's findings and limits, for the study overall: The authors noted that NGS specificity may be reduced at low frequencies, so the public or private nature of leukemic clones needs confirmation. When whole repertoires were clustered, gamma repertoires from patients grouped apart from those of healthy controls, but delta repertoires did not separate between the groups. T cells in controls likely covered a range of maturation stages, whereas leukemic cells were skewed toward terminal effectors, which could potentially limit comparisons between patients and controls. Nearly all major gamma and delta clonotypes of patients were found to be public, being shared with at least one healthy donor, and only a couple of gamma clonotypes were found to be private to disease.

Genomic DNA from peripheral blood mononuclear cells isolated from patients and controls was used for TCR sequencing. Controls were around 23 healthy adult blood donors, with a median age of 64 years and 12 males and some 11 females, matched to patients for age and sex. The sample comprised blood. The chain uses TRDV1 and TRDJ1; the D gene is perhaps TRDD3, from 10 matching bases. This clonotype was sampled from a human donor in good health. CDR3 sequence: CALGPWDLSFLRVTGGLKYTDKLIF. The nucleotide sequence is given as TGTGCTCTTGGGCCTTGGGACCTATCCTTCCTACGGGTTACTGGGGGATTGAAGTACACCGATAAGCTCATCTTT.